The present TCR beta chain was sequenced within a study of T cell repertoires in breast cancer (dated by TCRdb to the mid-2010s). A note on the overall study: Tumors, lymph nodes and peripheral blood lymphocytes from breast cancer patients, as well as peripheral blood from healthy control donors, were profiled. Tumor-free lymph nodes were processed without enzymatic digestion, and blood samples were separated by Ficoll. The study reasoned that TCRs shared between breast cancer patients would target shared antigens, given breast cancer's low mutational burden and rare common mutations. On average, approximately 500,000 sequences per sample and around 9.6 reads per input cell were obtained by sequencing. ER+/PR+ status was present in the majority of the roughly 20 patient tumors that were analyzed for shared TCRs. Tumors and tumor-involved lymph nodes were minced and digested with Liberase and DNase, then filtered through 70-um and 40-um filters. Controls included nine healthy donors of an age range similar to the patients. General findings and caveats noted by the study authors: Shared TCRs were encoded by various nucleotide sequences, which suggests selection and expansion based on antigen. Emulsion RT-PCR was regarded as qualitative rather than quantitative, because clone recovery was skewed by transcript abundance and primer differences. Genuine antitumor clones may have been missed because singleton TCRs were discarded and only part of each tumor was sampled. Tumor-involved sentinel lymph nodes shared about fourfold more TCRs with matched tumor repertoires than tumor-free nodes (7.7% versus 2%). Possible tumor specificity was suggested for 20 or so TCR pairs that were shared across seven or more patient tumors yet rarely found in control blood. TRBV7 predominated among the shared TCRs, which could possibly reflect tumor recognition or a mispriming bias from eight TRBV7 primers.

Library construction relied on emulsion pairing. A second nested PCR with blocking oligos suppressed unpaired genes, then a third nested PCR added Illumina adaptors and barcodes. Each master mix for emulsion RT-PCR held about 5,000-280,000 T cells along with C-region, Stepout and V-region primers. The Micellula Emulsion and Purification Kit was used to generate emulsions, and Qiagen OneStep RT-PCR reagents were used for RT-PCR. The pooled libraries were sequenced on an Illumina MiSeq using paired-end 2 x 250 reads. In the source study's methods: In Galaxy, read pairs were joined and then clipped at the engineered overlap into separate alpha and beta files, and any unclipped reads were discarded. Alpha-beta pairs were assigned using CompleteTCR, a MiTCR-based pipeline in which chains sharing read cluster identifiers are linked by an R script. TCR sequences that were observed only once, representing about 1-3.3%, were removed as potential sequencing errors. TCRdb reprocessing: public reads trimmed at Q25 with fastp, clones called with MiXCR, in-frame beta chains kept. Each CDR3 protein appears once, grouped with its most common genes and DNA. The V and J calls follow TCRdb's processing rather than the paper's. In this sample the table shows nearly 40,000 distinct CDR3 sequences, less than 55% of which occur a single time. The ten largest clones capture 55% to 75% of the sample.

CDR1 and CDR2, per the germline V gene (reference sequence), are SEHNR and FQNEAQ. V is cut by 0 bases and J by 4 bases, and the space between the germline ends is 9 bases. Reading from cysteine to phenylalanine, the CDR3 counts 14 amino acids. The kept DNA is CDR3 alone, 42 bases in frame from the first base. Comment on this clonotype: Which antigen it targets is not known. One base away there is no much larger clone; base qualities are not given.

To analyze paired alpha-beta TCRs of CD8+ T cells, the researchers used an expanded emulsion RT-PCR method with primers covering all TCR V genes. Before emulsion RT-PCR, CD8+ T cells were isolated with a CD8 positive selection kit and incubated overnight in 7.5 to 10 IU/mL IL-2. This chain is built from TRBV7-9 and TRBJ1-2; the best D guess is TRBD1, with 5 bases matching. The specimen sequenced was CD8+ T cells. This clonotype originated in a pool of human donors with breast cancer or a healthy control (not recorded which). The DNA sequence is TGTGCCAGCAGCTTAGCGGGGGGAAGCTATGGCTACACCTTC. It codes for CASSLAGGSYGYTF.